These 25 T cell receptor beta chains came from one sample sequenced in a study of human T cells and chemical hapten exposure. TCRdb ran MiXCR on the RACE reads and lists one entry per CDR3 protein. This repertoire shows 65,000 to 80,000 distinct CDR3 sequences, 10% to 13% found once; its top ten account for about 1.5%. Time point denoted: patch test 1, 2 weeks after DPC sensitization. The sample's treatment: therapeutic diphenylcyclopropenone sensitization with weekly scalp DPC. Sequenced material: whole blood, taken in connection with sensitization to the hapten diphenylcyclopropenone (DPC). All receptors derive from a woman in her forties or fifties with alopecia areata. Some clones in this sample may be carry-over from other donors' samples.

CDR3 in amino acids: CASSRGTYEQYF. The CDR3 DNA is TGTGCCAGCAGCCGCGGAACCTACGAGCAGTACTTC. This sequence joins TRBV7-9 and TRBJ2-7; no reliable D call. V was pared by 5 bases and J by 2 bases, with 7 bases between. Germline V gives CDR1 SEHNR, CDR2 FQNEAQ (reference sequence). This CDR3 has 12 residues.

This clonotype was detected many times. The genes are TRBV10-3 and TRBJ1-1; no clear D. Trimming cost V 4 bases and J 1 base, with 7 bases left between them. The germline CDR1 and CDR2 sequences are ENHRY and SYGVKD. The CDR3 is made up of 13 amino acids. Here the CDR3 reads CAISAGGNTEAFF. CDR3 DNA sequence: TGTGCCATCAGTGCCGGCGGGAACACTGAAGCTTTCTTT.

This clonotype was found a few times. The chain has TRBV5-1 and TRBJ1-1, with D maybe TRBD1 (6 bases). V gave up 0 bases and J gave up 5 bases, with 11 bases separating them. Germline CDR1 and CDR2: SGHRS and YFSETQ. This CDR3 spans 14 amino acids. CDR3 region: CASSLVQGHTEAFF. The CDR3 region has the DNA TGCGCCAGCAGCTTGGTTCAGGGGCATACTGAAGCTTTCTTT.

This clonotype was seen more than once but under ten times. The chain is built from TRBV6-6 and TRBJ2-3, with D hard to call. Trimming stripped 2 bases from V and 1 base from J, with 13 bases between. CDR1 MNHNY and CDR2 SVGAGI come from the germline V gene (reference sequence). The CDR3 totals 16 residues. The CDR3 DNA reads TGTGCCAGCAGTTACCCCAAGGGTGGAGGCACAGATACGCAGTATTTT. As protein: CASSYPKGGGTDTQYF.

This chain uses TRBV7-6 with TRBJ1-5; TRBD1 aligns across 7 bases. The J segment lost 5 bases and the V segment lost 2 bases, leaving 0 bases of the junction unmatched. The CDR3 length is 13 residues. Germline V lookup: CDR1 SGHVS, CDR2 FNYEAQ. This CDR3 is CASSLQGDQPQHF. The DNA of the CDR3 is TGTGCCAGCAGCTTACAGGGGGATCAGCCCCAGCATTTT.

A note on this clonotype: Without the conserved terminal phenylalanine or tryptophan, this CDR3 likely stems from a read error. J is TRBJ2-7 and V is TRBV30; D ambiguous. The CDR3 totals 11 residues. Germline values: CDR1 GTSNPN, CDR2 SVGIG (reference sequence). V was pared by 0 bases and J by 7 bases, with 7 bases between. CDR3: CAWSVGMEQYL. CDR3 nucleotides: TGTGCCTGGAGTGTAGGGATGGAGCAGTACCTC.

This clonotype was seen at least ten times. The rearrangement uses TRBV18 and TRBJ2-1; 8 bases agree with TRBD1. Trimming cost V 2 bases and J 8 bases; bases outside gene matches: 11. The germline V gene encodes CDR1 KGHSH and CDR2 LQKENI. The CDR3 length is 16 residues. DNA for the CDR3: TGTGCCAGCTCACCAAAGATGACAGGGGCAGGGGATGAGCAGTTCTTC. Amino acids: CASSPKMTGAGDEQFF. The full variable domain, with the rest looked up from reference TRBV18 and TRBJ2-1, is NAGVMQNPRHLVRRRGQEARLRCSPMKGHSHVYWYRQLPEEGLKFMVYLQKENIIDESGMPKERFSAEFPKEGPSILRIQQVVRGDSAAYFCASSPKMTGAGDEQFFGPGTRLTVL.

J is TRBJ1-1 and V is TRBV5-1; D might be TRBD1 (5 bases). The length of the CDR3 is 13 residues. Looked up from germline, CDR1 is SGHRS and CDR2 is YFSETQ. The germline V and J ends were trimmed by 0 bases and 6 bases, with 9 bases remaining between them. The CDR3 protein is CASSLAGIPEAFF. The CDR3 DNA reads TGCGCCAGCAGCTTGGCAGGGATCCCTGAAGCTTTCTTT.

The CDR3 DNA reads TGTGCCACCAGTGCACCGGATACGCAGTATTTT. Protein product: CATSAPDTQYF. The V and J genes are TRBV24-1 and TRBJ2-3; D is unclear. Germline V gene lookup returns CDR1 KGHDR and CDR2 SFDVKD. Trimming shortened V by 5 bases and J by 6 bases, and 5 bases separated the two germline ends. The CDR3 is made up of 11 amino acids.

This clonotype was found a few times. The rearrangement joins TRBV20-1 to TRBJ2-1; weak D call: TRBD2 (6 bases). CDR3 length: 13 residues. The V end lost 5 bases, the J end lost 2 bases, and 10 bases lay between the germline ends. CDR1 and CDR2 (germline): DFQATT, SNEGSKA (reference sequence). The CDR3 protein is CSAHGSAYNEQFF. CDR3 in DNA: TGCAGTGCTCACGGGAGCGCCTACAATGAGCAGTTCTTC.

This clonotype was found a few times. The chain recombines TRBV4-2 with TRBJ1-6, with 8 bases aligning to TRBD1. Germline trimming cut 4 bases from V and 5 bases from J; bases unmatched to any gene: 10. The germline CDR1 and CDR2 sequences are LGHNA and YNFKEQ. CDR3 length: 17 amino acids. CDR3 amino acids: CASSLKSTGVNNSPLHF. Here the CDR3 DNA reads TGTGCCAGCAGCCTAAAATCGACAGGGGTGAATAATTCACCCCTCCACTTT.

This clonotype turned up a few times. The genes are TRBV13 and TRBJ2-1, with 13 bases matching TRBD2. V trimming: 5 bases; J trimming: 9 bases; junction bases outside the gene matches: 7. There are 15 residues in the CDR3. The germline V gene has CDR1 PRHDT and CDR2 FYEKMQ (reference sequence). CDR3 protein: CASSPRTSGSLEQFF. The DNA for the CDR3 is TGTGCCAGCAGCCCTCGGACTAGCGGGAGTCTTGAGCAGTTCTTC. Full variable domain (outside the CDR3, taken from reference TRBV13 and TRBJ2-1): AAGVIQSPRHLIKEKRETATLKCYPIPRHDTVYWYQQGPGQDPQFLISFYEKMQSDKGSIPDRFSAQQFSDYHSELNMSSLELGDSALYFCASSPRTSGSLEQFFGPGTRLTVL.

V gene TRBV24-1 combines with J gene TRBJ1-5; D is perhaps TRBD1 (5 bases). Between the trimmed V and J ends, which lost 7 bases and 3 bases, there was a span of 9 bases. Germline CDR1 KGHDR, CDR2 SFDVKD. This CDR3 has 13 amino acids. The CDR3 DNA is TGTGCCACCAGCTCAGGGTTCAATCAGCCCCAGCATTTT. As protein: CATSSGFNQPQHF.

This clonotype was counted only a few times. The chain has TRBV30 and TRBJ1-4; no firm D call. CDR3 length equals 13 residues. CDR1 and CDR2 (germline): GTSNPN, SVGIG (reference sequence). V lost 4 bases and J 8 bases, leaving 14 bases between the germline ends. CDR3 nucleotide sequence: TGTGCCTGGACCCGAAAGACGGGAGAAAAACTGTTTTTT. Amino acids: CAWTRKTGEKLFF. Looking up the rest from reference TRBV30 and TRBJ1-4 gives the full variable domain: SQTIHQWPATLVQPVGSPLSLECTVEGTSNPNLYWYRQAAGRGLQLLFYSVGIGQISSEVPQNLSASRPQDRQFILSSKKLLLSDSGFYLCAWTRKTGEKLFFGSGTQLSVL.

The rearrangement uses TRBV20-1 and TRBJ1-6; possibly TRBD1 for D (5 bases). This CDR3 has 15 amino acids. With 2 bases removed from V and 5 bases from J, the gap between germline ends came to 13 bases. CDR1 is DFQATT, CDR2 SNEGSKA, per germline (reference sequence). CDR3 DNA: TGCAGTGCTAGACCCCGGCAGGGCGATAATTCACCCCTCCACTTT. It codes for CSARPRQGDNSPLHF.

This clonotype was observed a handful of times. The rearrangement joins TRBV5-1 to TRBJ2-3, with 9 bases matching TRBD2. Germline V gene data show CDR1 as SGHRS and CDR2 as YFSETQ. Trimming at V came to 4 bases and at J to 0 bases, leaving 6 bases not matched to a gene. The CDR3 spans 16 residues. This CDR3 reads CASSPGTSLSTDTQYF. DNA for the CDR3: TGCGCCAGCAGCCCCGGGACTAGCCTAAGCACAGATACGCAGTATTTT.

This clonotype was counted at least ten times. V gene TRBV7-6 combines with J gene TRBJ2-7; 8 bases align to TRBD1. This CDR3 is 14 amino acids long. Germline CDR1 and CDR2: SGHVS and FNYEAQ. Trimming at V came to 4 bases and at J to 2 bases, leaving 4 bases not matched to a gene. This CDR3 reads CASSSQTGAYEQYF. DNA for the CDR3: TGTGCCAGCAGCTCACAGACAGGGGCCTACGAGCAGTACTTC.

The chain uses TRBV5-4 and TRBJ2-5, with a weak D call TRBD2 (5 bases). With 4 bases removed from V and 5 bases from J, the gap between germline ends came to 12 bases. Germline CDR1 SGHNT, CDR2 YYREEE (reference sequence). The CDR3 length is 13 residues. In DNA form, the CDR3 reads TGTGCCAGCAGCGTCGCCGGCGGGGAGACCCAGTACTTC. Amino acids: CASSVAGGETQYF.

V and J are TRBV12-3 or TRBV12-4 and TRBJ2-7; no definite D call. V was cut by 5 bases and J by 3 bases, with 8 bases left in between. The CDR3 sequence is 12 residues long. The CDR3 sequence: CASSPLGYEQYF. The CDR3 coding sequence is TGTGCCAGCAGTCCCCTGGGCTACGAGCAGTACTTC.

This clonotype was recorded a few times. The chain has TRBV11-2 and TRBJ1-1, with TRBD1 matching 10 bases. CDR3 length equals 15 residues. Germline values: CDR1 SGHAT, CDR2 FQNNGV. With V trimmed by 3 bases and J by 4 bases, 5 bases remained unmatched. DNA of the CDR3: TGTGCCAGCAGCTTTGGGGACAGGGGCGGCACTGAAGCTTTCTTT. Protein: CASSFGDRGGTEAFF.

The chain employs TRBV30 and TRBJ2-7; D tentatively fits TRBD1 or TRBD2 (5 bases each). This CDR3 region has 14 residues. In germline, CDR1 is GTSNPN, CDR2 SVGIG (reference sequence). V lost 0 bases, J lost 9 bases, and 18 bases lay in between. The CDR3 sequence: CAWSVGTAGKRQYF. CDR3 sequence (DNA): TGTGCCTGGAGTGTAGGGACCGCTGGGAAAAGGCAGTACTTC.

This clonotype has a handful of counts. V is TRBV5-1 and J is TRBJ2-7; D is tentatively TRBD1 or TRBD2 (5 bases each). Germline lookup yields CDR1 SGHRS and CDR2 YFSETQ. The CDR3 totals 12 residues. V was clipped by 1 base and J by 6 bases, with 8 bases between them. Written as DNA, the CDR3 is TGCGCCAGCAGCTTGAATGGGGGCGAGCAGTACTTC. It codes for CASSLNGGEQYF.

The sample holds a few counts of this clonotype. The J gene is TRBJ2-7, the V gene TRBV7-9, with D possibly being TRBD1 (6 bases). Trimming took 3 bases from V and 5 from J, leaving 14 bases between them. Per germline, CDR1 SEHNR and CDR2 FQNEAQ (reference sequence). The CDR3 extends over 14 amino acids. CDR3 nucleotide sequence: TGTGCCAGCAGCTTGTACAGGGATCAGCACGAGCAGTACTTC. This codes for CASSLYRDQHEQYF.

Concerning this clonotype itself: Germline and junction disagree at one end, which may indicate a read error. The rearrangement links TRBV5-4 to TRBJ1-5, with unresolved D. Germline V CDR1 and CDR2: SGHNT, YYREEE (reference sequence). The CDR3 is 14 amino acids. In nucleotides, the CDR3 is TGTGTCAGCAGCGATGGGTCAGGCAATCAGCCCCAGCATTTT. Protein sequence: CVSSDGSGNQPQHF. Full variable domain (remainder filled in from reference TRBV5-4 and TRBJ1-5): ETGVTQSPTHLIKTRGQQVTLRCSSQSGHNTVSWYQQALGQGPQFIFQYYREEENGRGNFPPRFSGLQFPNYSSELNVNALELDDSALYLCVSSDGSGNQPQHFGDGTRLSIL.

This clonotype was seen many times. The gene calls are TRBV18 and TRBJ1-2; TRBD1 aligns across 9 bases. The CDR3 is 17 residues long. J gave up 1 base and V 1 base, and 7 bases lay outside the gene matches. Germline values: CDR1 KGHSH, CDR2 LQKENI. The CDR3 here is CASSPLGQGSINYGYTF. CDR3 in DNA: TGTGCCAGCTCACCACTTGGACAGGGGTCAATTAACTATGGCTACACCTTC. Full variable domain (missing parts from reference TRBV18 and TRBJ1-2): NAGVMQNPRHLVRRRGQEARLRCSPMKGHSHVYWYRQLPEEGLKFMVYLQKENIIDESGMPKERFSAEFPKEGPSILRIQQVVRGDSAAYFCASSPLGQGSINYGYTFGSGTRLTVV.